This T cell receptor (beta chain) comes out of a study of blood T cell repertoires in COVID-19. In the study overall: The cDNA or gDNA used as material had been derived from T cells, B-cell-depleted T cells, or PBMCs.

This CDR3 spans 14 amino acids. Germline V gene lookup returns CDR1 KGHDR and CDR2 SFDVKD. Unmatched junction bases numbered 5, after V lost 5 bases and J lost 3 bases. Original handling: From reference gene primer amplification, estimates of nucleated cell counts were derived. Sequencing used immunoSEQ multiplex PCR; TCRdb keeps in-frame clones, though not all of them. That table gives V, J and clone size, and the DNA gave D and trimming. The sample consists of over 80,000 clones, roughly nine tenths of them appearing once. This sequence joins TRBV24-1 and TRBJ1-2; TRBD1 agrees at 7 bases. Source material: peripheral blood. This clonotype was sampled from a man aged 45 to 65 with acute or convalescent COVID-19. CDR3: CATSGRGLDYGYTF. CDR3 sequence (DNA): TGTGCCACCAGTGGTAGGGGGCTTGACTATGGCTACACCTTC.